A single sample is the source of the 2 T cell receptor beta chains below, sequenced in a study of immune characterization of retroperitoneal liposarcoma. TCRdb reanalysed the PCR reads using MiXCR and keeps one entry per CDR3 protein. The table has more than 8,000 distinct CDR3 sequences, less than 30% seen once. Sequencing input: tumor tissue. These receptors all stem from a male donor with retroperitoneal liposarcoma.

There are many counts of this clonotype. As DNA, the CDR3 is TGTGCCAGCAGCTTGGGGACTAGGAAAGAGACCCAGTTCTTC. Its protein product is CASSLGTRKETQFF. The V gene is TRBV7-2, the J gene TRBJ2-1, with 8 bases fitting TRBD2. The junction had 11 bases not matched to a gene; V was cut back by 3 bases and J by 13 bases. CDR3 length: 14 amino acids. Looked up from germline, CDR1 is SGHTA and CDR2 is FQGNSA.

This clonotype has more than one count but fewer than ten. V gene TRBV6-4 combines with J gene TRBJ2-1; 10 positions agree with TRBD2. The J call may be faulty, since TRBJ2-7 better matches the DNA end. This CDR3 is 15 amino acids long. Looked up from germline, CDR1 is MRHNA and CDR2 is SNTAGT. The CDR3 sequence is CASSVAGGTHNEQYF. The CDR3 DNA follows: TGTGCCAGCAGCGTAGCGGGGGGCACACACAATGAGCAGTACTTC.